This record concerns one T cell receptor beta chain sequence. Its specificity is unknown. This sample is drawn from a study of T cells after yellow fever vaccination. Study information: With SMART-Seq v4 Ultra Low Input, the fractions containing low cell numbers were prepared.

General study findings and limits: Post-booster repertoires contained most primary-vaccination clones again (96% CD4, roughly 90% CD8).

TCRdb called the 5' RACE reads again in MiXCR, with one record for every CDR3 protein. This table has roughly 300,000 distinct CDR3 sequences, 6.8% appearing once. The CDR3 has 16 residues. Per germline, CDR1 SNHLY and CDR2 FYNNEI. V dropped 4 bases and J dropped 4 bases, with 19 bases sitting between them. Here the sequenced sample was PBMCs, taken approximately 47 days after the first yellow fever vaccination. V usage is TRBV2 and J usage is TRBJ1-1, with unresolved D. The TCR comes from a man between 18 and 35 years old who received the YFV17D yellow fever vaccine. Written as DNA, the CDR3 is TGTGCCAGCAGTGGTCGGGTTTGGGGAGGAGGCACTGAAGCTTTCTTT. It is translated as CASSGRVWGGGTEAFF.